Following are 20 T cell receptor beta chains from one sample sequenced in a study of shared clonotypes between healthy human individuals. Method: immunoSEQ multiplex PCR; TCRdb's copy keeps in-frame clones and lacks some. The sample lists about 870,000 clones; more than 85% were seen once. In the naive CD8 group, cells lacked CD45RO and were positively selected for CCR7, so terminally differentiated effector memory CD45RA+ cells were left out. Source material: naive CD8+ T cells sorted from blood. The receptors here all came from a man aged 30-40 years in good health.

The rearrangement joins TRBV27 to TRBJ1-5, with D perhaps matching TRBD1 (6 bases). CDR3 length equals 15 residues. V shed 1 base and J shed 2 bases, with 9 bases lying between them. Germline lookup yields CDR1 MNHEY and CDR2 SMNVEV (reference sequence). CDR3 amino acids: CASSLLGARNQPQHF. CDR3 nucleotides: TGTGCCAGCAGTTTATTGGGGGCTCGCAATCAGCCCCAGCATTTT.

In nucleotides, the CDR3 is TGTGCCAGCAGCTTAGCTCCGGGACTAGCGGGAGAATACGAGCAGTACTTC. Protein product: CASSLAPGLAGEYEQYF. This sequence joins TRBV7-9 and TRBJ2-7, with 14 bases lining up with TRBD2. The germline CDR1 and CDR2 sequences are SEHNR and FQNEAQ (reference sequence). CDR3 length equals 17 residues. Trimming cost V 0 bases and J 4 bases; bases outside gene matches: 5.

The gene calls are TRBV27 and TRBJ2-5; D may be TRBD2 (5 bases). The germline CDR1 and CDR2 sequences are MNHEY and SMNVEV (reference sequence). The CDR3 has 14 amino acids. V lost 0 bases, J lost 5 bases, and 10 bases lay in between. The CDR3 loop reads CASSLSRGMETQYF. DNA of the CDR3: TGTGCCAGCAGTTTATCGAGAGGGATGGAGACCCAGTACTTC.

CDR3 DNA: TGTTCAGGGGGCTTAGGGGAGAACACTGAAGCTTTCTTT. Translated: CSGGLGENTEAFF. The V call is TRBV5-5, the J call TRBJ1-1, with TRBD1 identical over 8 bases. The germline CDR1 and CDR2 sequences are SGHKS and YYEKEE (reference sequence). CDR3 length: 13 residues.

This chain uses TRBV7-9 with TRBJ2-5, with TRBD2 matching over 11 bases. Trimming cost V 5 bases and J 3 bases; bases outside gene matches: 8. The CDR3 has 16 amino acids. Germline V gene data show CDR1 as SEHNR and CDR2 as FQNEAQ (reference sequence). CDR3 region: CASSPGPGLAEETQYF. The CDR3 DNA is TGTGCCAGCAGCCCCGGACCGGGACTAGCGGAAGAGACCCAGTACTTC.

This chain uses TRBV29-1 with TRBJ2-3; D is perhaps TRBD1 or TRBD2 (5 bases each). The V end was cut by 5 bases, the J end by 4 bases, with 10 bases between. This CDR3 region has 12 residues. CDR1 and CDR2 from the germline V gene are SQVTM and ANQGSEA. In DNA, the CDR3 is TGCAGCGTTCAAAGAGGGGCAGATACGCAGTATTTT. Encoded protein: CSVQRGADTQYF.

The rearrangement uses TRBV29-1 and TRBJ2-7, with D tentatively TRBD1 (6 bases). The V end was cut by 5 bases, the J end by 0 bases, with 8 bases between. CDR3 length equals 12 residues. CDR1 SQVTM and CDR2 ANQGSEA come from the germline V gene. For the CDR3, the DNA is TGCAGCGTTCGGGACAACTCCTACGAGCAGTACTTC. It codes for CSVRDNSYEQYF.

This clone was counted only a few times. V and J are TRBV7-7 and TRBJ2-1; TRBD1 is a possible D gene (6 bases). The V gene's germline CDR1 is SSHAT and CDR2 FNYEAQ (reference sequence). The CDR3 has 15 residues. V was cut by 5 bases and J by 2 bases, with 13 bases left in between. CDR3 in amino acids: CASSLHEGAYNEQFF. The CDR3 DNA is TGTGCCAGCAGCCTTCATGAGGGGGCCTACAATGAGCAGTTCTTC.

The chain joins TRBV14 to TRBJ2-5; no clear D. CDR3 size: 16 residues. With 0 bases removed from V and 0 bases from J, the gap between germline ends came to 11 bases. Germline-derived CDR1 and CDR2 are SGHDN and FVKESK. CDR3 protein: CASSQDGRPYQETQYF. The CDR3, as DNA: TGTGCCAGCAGCCAAGACGGGCGGCCGTACCAAGAGACCCAGTACTTC. The complete variable domain, with remaining parts taken from reference TRBV14 and TRBJ2-5, reads EAGVTQFPSHSVIEKGQTVTLRCDPISGHDNLYWYRRVMGKEIKFLLHFVKESKQDESGMPNNRFLAERTGGTYSTLKVQPAELEDSGVYFCASSQDGRPYQETQYFGPGTRLLVL.

There are a few counts of this clone. J is TRBJ2-2 and V is TRBV7-9, with 13 bases that match TRBD2. The CDR3 is 16 amino acids. The V segment lost 4 bases and the J segment 7 bases; nucleotides outside the gene matches: 6. Germline CDR1 and CDR2: SEHNR and FQNEAQ (reference sequence). In DNA form, the CDR3 reads TGTGCCAGCAGCTCGGGACTAGCGGGGTTCGGCGGGGAGCTGTTTTTT. As protein: CASSSGLAGFGGELFF.

The chain couples TRBV11-2 to TRBJ2-3; TRBD2 might be the D (5 bases). V was clipped by 4 bases and J by 0 bases, with 14 bases between them. The germline CDR1 and CDR2 sequences are SGHAT and FQNNGV. This CDR3 has 16 amino acids. The CDR3 sequence is CASSSLPWESTDTQYF. In DNA, the CDR3 is TGTGCCAGCAGCTCGCTACCGTGGGAGAGCACAGATACGCAGTATTTT.

The V and J genes are TRBV27 and TRBJ2-7; maybe TRBD2 (6 bases). The CDR3 has 15 amino acids. Germline V gene lookup returns CDR1 MNHEY and CDR2 SMNVEV (reference sequence). The V and J ends lost 2 bases and 0 bases respectively, with 11 bases between them. As DNA, the CDR3 is TGTGCCAGCAGTTTACGTGCGGGAACCTCCTACGAGCAGTACTTC. Protein product: CASSLRAGTSYEQYF.

The V and J genes are TRBV29-1 and TRBJ2-1; possible D gene TRBD1, 5 bases. CDR1 and CDR2 from the germline V gene are SQVTM and ANQGSEA. The CDR3 covers 16 residues. With 3 bases removed from V and 0 bases from J, the gap between germline ends came to 15 bases. The CDR3 region has the DNA TGCAGCGTTGATGGGGCCATCGGTTTCTCCTACAATGAGCAGTTCTTC. Its protein is CSVDGAIGFSYNEQFF.

The chain links TRBV27 to TRBJ1-2, with D perhaps matching TRBD1 (6 bases). CDR1 is MNHEY, CDR2 SMNVEV, per germline (reference sequence). Trimming took off 5 bases at V and 4 bases at J, with 17 bases between the two ends. CDR3 length: 15 amino acids. This chain's CDR3 is CASSGQQEPSYGYTF. The CDR3 region has the DNA TGTGCCAGCAGTGGACAGCAAGAACCCTCCTATGGCTACACCTTC.

The chain is built from TRBV9 and TRBJ2-1; 9 positions match TRBD2. The CDR3 consists of 16 residues. The germline CDR1 and CDR2 sequences are SGDLS and YYNGEE. Losses at the gene ends were 4 bases for V and 0 bases for J; bases not matched to a gene: 5. CDR3 DNA: TGTGCCAGCAGCACCTCGACTAGCGGCTCCTACAATGAGCAGTTCTTC. This gives the protein CASSTSTSGSYNEQFF.

The DNA of the CDR3 is TGCAGCGTTGAAGATCCTTCGGATTACAATGAGCAGTTCTTC. As protein: CSVEDPSDYNEQFF. The chain has TRBV29-1 and TRBJ2-1, with D unclear. Germline V gene sequence: CDR1 SQVTM, CDR2 ANQGSEA. The CDR3 is made up of 14 amino acids. With 0 bases removed from V and 4 bases from J, the gap between germline ends came to 10 bases.

V and J are TRBV30 and TRBJ2-7, with 15 bases aligning to TRBD2. CDR1 and CDR2 (germline): GTSNPN, SVGIG (reference sequence). The CDR3 has 15 residues. V dropped 2 bases and J dropped 7; count of bases not matched to a gene: 6. The CDR3 DNA is TGTGCCTGGAGTTCGGGACTAGCGGGAGGAGCTGAGCAGTACTTC. This translates into CAWSSGLAGGAEQYF.

The chain is built from TRBV14 and TRBJ1-2, with D uncertain. Germline values: CDR1 SGHDN, CDR2 FVKESK. The CDR3 has 15 amino acids. Trimming pared 0 bases from V and 6 bases from J, leaving 14 bases between. The CDR3 loop reads CASSQDRAGTNGYTF. The CDR3 bases are TGTGCCAGCAGCCAAGATAGGGCTGGAACCAATGGCTACACCTTC.

For the CDR3, the DNA is TGTGCCAGCAGCTCCGAGCGGGAGGGTATCGATGAGCAGTTCTTC. Translated, it gives CASSSEREGIDEQFF. The chain couples TRBV7-8 to TRBJ2-1, with 10 bases identical to TRBD2. The J segment lost 8 bases and the V segment lost 4 bases, leaving 8 bases of the junction unmatched. CDR1 is SGHVS, CDR2 FQNEAQ, per germline. The CDR3 extends over 15 amino acids.

This chain links TRBV5-1 with TRBJ2-7; unclear D gene. The CDR3 covers 13 residues. In germline, CDR1 is SGHRS, CDR2 YFSETQ. Trimming left V 2 bases short and J 5 bases short, with 11 bases between. The CDR3 DNA follows: TGCGCCAGCAGCTTACTCATATTAGACGAGCAGTACTTC. Protein: CASSLLILDEQYF.